This T cell receptor (beta chain) was identified in a study of regulatory T cells in long-lasting Graves disease. This clonotype was seen at least ten times. Antigen specificity is unknown. Whole-study results and caveats: Persistent disease preferred TRBV28, TRBJ1-2 and TRBJ2-5; new disease, TRBV20-1 and TRBJ2-1.

Losses at the gene ends were 4 bases for V and 4 bases for J; bases not matched to a gene: 11. The CDR3 is 16 residues long. Looked up from germline, CDR1 is SGHTA and CDR2 is FQGNSA. The time point is: newly diagnosed GD, antithyroid drugs for less than 3 months. From PBMCs, RNA was extracted and then used to make the TCR library. Graves' disease diagnoses followed American Thyroid Association guidelines. As collected, the peripheral blood samples measured approximately 10 milliliters each and went into EDTA tubes. The authors built TCR beta libraries using iRepertoire HTBI primers and Arm-PCR of CDR3 regions. TCRdb called the multiplex PCR reads again in MiXCR, with one record for every CDR3 protein. The sample includes roughly 420,000 distinct CDR3 sequences, 16% of them seen just once. These records were also assigned to another study, of T cells in Graves' hyperthyroidism and ophthalmopathy. As that report states: Disease duration under 2 months; hyperthyroidism patients were aged 18 to 65.

The TCR originated in a woman aged 25 to 39 with Graves disease. The source was peripheral blood mononuclear cells (PBMCs), collected at new diagnosis, from a patient treated with antithyroid drugs. V is TRBV7-2 and J is TRBJ2-7, with 9 bases lining up with TRBD1. Here the CDR3 DNA reads TGTGCCAGCAGCTCAAAACCGGGACAGGGTGCGTACGAGCAGTACTTC. Amino acids: CASSSKPGQGAYEQYF. The variable domain in full, completed from reference TRBV7-2 and TRBJ2-7, reads GAGVSQSPSNKVTEKGKDVELRCDPISGHTALYWYRQSLGQGLEFLIYFQGNSAPDKSGLPSDRFSAERTGGSVSTLTIQRTQQEDSAVYLCASSSKPGQGAYEQYFGPGTRLTVT.